A selection of T cell receptor beta chains follows, all from one sample in a study of cytomegalovirus exposure and HLA in healthy donors. Repertoires were generated with immunoSEQ multiplex PCR, while TCRdb's copy carries only in-frame clones and drops some. The profile covers roughly 100,000 clones, with over 70% appearing a single time and approximately 3.7% taken by the ten largest. The sample consisted of PBMCs. Receptor source: a middle-aged man in good health and CMV-seropositive. CDR3s include the opening cysteine and the closing phenylalanine or tryptophan. A D gene is named only where the DNA matches it firmly. For some rows the clone size is stated as once, few or many, or as a class when expanded; others skip it.

CDR3aa,CDR3nt,v_gene,j_gene,d_gene,abundance
CAWSFVRAGGTGELFF,TGTGCCTGGAGTTTTGTACGGGCAGGGGGGACCGGGGAGCTGTTTTTT,TRBV30,TRBJ2-2,-,-
CASGSGLAGGQTQYF,TGTGCTAGTGGTTCCGGACTAGCGGGAGGGCAGACCCAGTACTTC,TRBV12-5,TRBJ2-5,TRBD2,-
CASSFSSGNTDTQYF,TGTGCCAGCAGTTTTTCCTCGGGAAACACAGATACGCAGTATTTT,TRBV28,TRBJ2-3,-,-
CASSIQTSGRVGYNEQFF,TGTGCCAGCAGCATCCAGACTAGCGGGAGGGTGGGGTACAATGAGCAGTTCTTC,TRBV7-2,TRBJ2-1,TRBD2,-
CATHPGVGNEQFF,TGTGCCACCCATCCGGGGGTAGGGAATGAGCAGTTCTTC,TRBV19,TRBJ2-1,-,once
CASSGTSGGSYEQYF,TGTGCCAGCAGCGGAACTAGCGGGGGGTCCTACGAGCAGTACTTC,TRBV7-2,TRBJ2-7,TRBD2,-
CASSLTMGEAQYF,TGTGCCAGCAGCCTAACTATGGGGGAGGCCCAGTACTTC,TRBV9,TRBJ2-5,-,-
CSALMNTEAFF,TGCAGCGCCCTTATGAACACTGAAGCTTTCTTT,TRBV29-1,TRBJ1-1,-,-
CASRRSGTSSQREQYF,TGTGCCAGCAGAAGATCCGGGACTAGTTCCCAAAGGGAGCAGTACTTC,TRBV28,TRBJ2-7,TRBD2,-
CASTLTVYGGNEQFF,TGTGCCAGCACGCTGACAGTATACGGGGGCAATGAGCAGTTCTTC,TRBV9,TRBJ2-1,-,-
CASSPLRTGLTYNEQFF,TGTGCCAGCAGCCCCCTACGGACAGGCCTTACCTACAATGAGCAGTTCTTC,TRBV27,TRBJ2-1,TRBD1,-
CAISSQLAGVQRGTQYF,TGTGCCATCAGTTCACAACTAGCGGGTGTTCAGAGGGGTACGCAGTATTTT,TRBV10-3,TRBJ2-3,TRBD2,-
CASSPPSGVDKNIQYF,TGTGCCAGCAGTCCCCCATCGGGGGTAGACAAAAACATTCAGTACTTC,TRBV6-6,TRBJ2-4,-,once
CASSLASAGGADTQYF,TGTGCCAGCAGCTTAGCGTCGGCAGGGGGCGCAGATACGCAGTATTTT,TRBV7-2,TRBJ2-3,TRBD1,-
CASSWGLGGRQPQHF,TGTGCCAGTAGTTGGGGTCTTGGAGGACGGCAGCCCCAGCATTTT,TRBV19,TRBJ1-5,-,many
CSVEPQGAEDTQYF,TGCAGCGTTGAACCACAGGGGGCCGAAGATACGCAGTATTTT,TRBV29-1,TRBJ2-3,TRBD1,-
CASSQRKAGANVLTF,TGTGCCAGTAGCCAGAGGAAGGCTGGGGCCAACGTCCTGACTTTC,TRBV19,TRBJ2-6,-,few
CASSYRDRTYNEQFF,TGTGCCAGCAGTTACCGGGACAGGACCTACAATGAGCAGTTCTTC,TRBV2,TRBJ2-1,TRBD1,-
CASSPVAESNQPQHF,TGTGCCAGTAGTCCTGTGGCAGAAAGCAATCAGCCCCAGCATTTT,TRBV19,TRBJ1-5,-,-
CASNPYRDGEKLFF,TGTGCCAGCAACCCCTACAGGGATGGGGAAAAACTGTTTTTT,TRBV2,TRBJ1-4,-,-
CASSLGQAAPYEQYF,TGTGCCAGCAGCCTGGGACAGGCGGCCCCCTACGAGCAGTACTTC,TRBV7-9,TRBJ2-7,TRBD1,-
CASSLKGYEQYF,TGTGCCAGCAGCTTAAAGGGGTACGAGCAGTACTTC,TRBV7-2,TRBJ2-7,-,-
CASSLAGSYNEQFF,TGTGCCAGCAGCTTAGCCGGGTCCTACAATGAGCAGTTCTTC,TRBV7-9,TRBJ2-1,-,-
CASSEPGLVYEQYF,TGTGCCAGCAGTGAACCGGGACTAGTCTACGAGCAGTACTTC,TRBV6-1,TRBJ2-7,TRBD2,-
CASCRTGSGYTF,TGTGCCAGCTGTAGGACAGGGTCTGGCTACACCTTC,TRBV5-6,TRBJ1-2,TRBD1,-
CASVPGQGSPYEQYF,TGTGCCAGTGTCCCGGGACAGGGTTCTCCCTACGAGCAGTACTTC,TRBV28,TRBJ2-7,TRBD1,-
CASSKPYRLTYNEQFF,TGTGCCAGCAGCAAGCCTTACAGGCTGACCTACAATGAGCAGTTCTTC,TRBV5-5,TRBJ2-1,-,-
CSSSTQGITNYGYTF,TGTTCCAGCAGCACGCAGGGGATTACTAACTATGGCTACACCTTC,TRBV7-9,TRBJ1-2,-,once
CASSFPLGDTQYF,TGTGCCAGCAGCTTTCCTCTCGGAGATACGCAGTATTTT,TRBV7-8,TRBJ2-3,-,few
CASSETGTGVTDTQYF,TGTGCCAGCAGTGAAACCGGGACAGGGGTCACAGATACGCAGTATTTT,TRBV28,TRBJ2-3,TRBD1,once
CASSQEDFYYEQYF,TGTGCCAGCAGCCAAGAGGACTTTTACTACGAGCAGTACTTC,TRBV4-2,TRBJ2-7,-,-
CASRGQPQETQYF,TGTGCCAGCAGAGGACAGCCCCAAGAGACCCAGTACTTC,TRBV6-6,TRBJ2-5,-,-
CASSLIDEKTRYGYTF,TGTGCCAGCAGCTTGATCGATGAAAAGACTCGCTATGGCTACACCTTC,TRBV5-6,TRBJ1-2,-,-
CASSSSGEGGYTF,TGCGCCAGCAGCTCGTCAGGGGAAGGGGGCTACACCTTC,TRBV5-1,TRBJ1-2,-,-
CASSLASRQGIHEQYF,TGTGCCAGCAGCTTAGCGTCGCGACAGGGGATCCACGAGCAGTACTTC,TRBV7-6,TRBJ2-7,TRBD1,once
CSVRGGPRLSSYEQYF,TGCAGCGTCCGGGGGGGACCCCGTCTAAGCTCCTACGAGCAGTACTTC,TRBV29-1,TRBJ2-7,TRBD2,few
CASSPIQGIMNTEAFF,TGTGCCAGCAGCCCGATACAGGGGATAATGAACACTGAAGCTTTCTTT,TRBV7-2,TRBJ1-1,TRBD1,-
CASSNSPDTQYF,TGTGCCAGCAGTAACAGCCCCGATACGCAGTATTTT,TRBV7-8,TRBJ2-3,-,-
CASSDRDYYEQYF,TGCGCCAGCAGCGACCGGGACTACTACGAGCAGTACTTC,TRBV4-1,TRBJ2-7,TRBD2,-
CASREEPMNTGELFF,TGCGCCAGCAGAGAGGAGCCCATGAACACCGGGGAGCTGTTTTTT,TRBV5-1,TRBJ2-2,-,-
CASSVIGLAGGYNEQFF,TGTGCCAGCAGCGTAATCGGACTAGCGGGAGGATACAATGAGCAGTTCTTC,TRBV9,TRBJ2-1,TRBD2,-
CASSLRERTYEQYF,TGTGCCAGCAGCTTGAGGGAGAGGACCTACGAGCAGTACTTC,TRBV7-9,TRBJ2-7,-,-
CASSSTGGWGEKLFF,TGTGCCAGCAGTTCGACAGGGGGTTGGGGTGAAAAACTGTTTTTT,TRBV27,TRBJ1-4,TRBD1,-
CASRANTGGTNTIYF,TGTGCCAGCAGAGCCAACACAGGGGGCACAAACACCATATATTTT,TRBV13,TRBJ1-3,TRBD1,-
CASSPDRELGSPLHF,TGTGCCAGCAGCCCTGATCGGGAACTGGGTTCACCCCTCCACTTT,TRBV11-1,TRBJ1-6,-,-
CASSRDRGYTIYF,TGCGCCAGCAGTCGGGACAGGGGTTACACCATATATTTT,TRBV5-1,TRBJ1-3,TRBD1,-
CASSLQGQGSEKLFF,TGTGCCAGCAGCTTACAGGGACAGGGGTCCGAAAAACTGTTTTTT,TRBV7-9,TRBJ1-4,TRBD1,-
CASSIGLAGSYEQYF,TGTGCCAGTAGTATCGGACTAGCGGGGTCCTACGAGCAGTACTTC,TRBV19,TRBJ2-7,TRBD2,-